These 9 T cell receptor beta chains originate from one sample sequenced in a study of shared T cell receptors in the human thymus. Profiling relied on immunoSEQ multiplex PCR, and the TCRdb table lists in-frame clones only, not all of them. This table has about 660,000 clones, roughly 90% appearing once. The same specimen was also included in a second study, on human thymus T cells.

Material for sequencing was thymocytes. These receptors were taken from a boy under two years old with a congenital heart defect.

CDR3 region: CAWSIPGQGDEKLFF. Here the CDR3 DNA reads TGTGCCTGGAGTATACCGGGACAGGGAGATGAAAAACTGTTTTTT. The chain employs TRBV30 and TRBJ1-4; 9 nucleotides agree with TRBD1. Germline CDR1 is GTSNPN and CDR2 is SVGIG (reference sequence). The V and J ends lost 2 bases and 6 bases, in that order; junction bases with no gene match: 7. The length of the CDR3 is 15 residues. Full variable domain (missing parts from reference TRBV30 and TRBJ1-4): SQTIHQWPATLVQPVGSPLSLECTVEGTSNPNLYWYRQAAGRGLQLLFYSVGIGQISSEVPQNLSASRPQDRQFILSSKKLLLSDSGFYLCAWSIPGQGDEKLFFGSGTQLSVL.

J is TRBJ2-4 and V is TRBV6-1; 9 positions match TRBD2. Germline assignment: CDR1 MNHNS and CDR2 SASEGT. The CDR3 totals 15 residues. The J segment lost 4 bases and the V segment lost 4 bases, leaving 5 bases of the junction unmatched. CDR3 protein: CASSGLADPKNIQYF. The CDR3 coding sequence is TGTGCCAGCAGTGGACTAGCGGATCCAAAAAACATTCAGTACTTC.

The rearrangement links TRBV27 to TRBJ2-2, with unresolved D. V was pared by 1 base and J by 0 bases, with 9 bases between. Germline V gives CDR1 MNHEY, CDR2 SMNVEV (reference sequence). CDR3 size: 16 residues. The DNA for the CDR3 is TGTGCCAGCAGTTTATTAGCTCGTCCGAACACCGGGGAGCTGTTTTTT. Translating gives CASSLLARPNTGELFF.

The rearrangement uses TRBV28 and TRBJ2-3, with TRBD2 matching 8 bases. Losses at the gene ends were 1 base for V and 4 bases for J; bases not matched to a gene: 10. The CDR3 spans 17 residues. Germline lookup yields CDR1 MDHEN and CDR2 SYDVKM. Here the CDR3 reads CASSLFFSSGSPDTQYF. The CDR3 DNA is TGTGCCAGCAGTTTATTTTTCTCCAGCGGGAGCCCAGATACGCAGTATTTT.

This sequence joins TRBV27 and TRBJ2-1; 8 bases are a match to TRBD2. The germline V gene encodes CDR1 MNHEY and CDR2 SMNVEV (reference sequence). This CDR3 spans 15 amino acids. J was trimmed by 0 bases and V by 5 bases; bases with no gene match: 3. The CDR3 protein is CASSVAGNSYNEQFF. CDR3 bases: TGTGCCAGCAGTGTAGCGGGAAACTCCTACAATGAGCAGTTCTTC.

The chain carries TRBV5-5 and TRBJ2-1; 8 nucleotides align to TRBD1. Germline V CDR1 and CDR2: SGHKS, YYEKEE (reference sequence). This CDR3 is 14 amino acids long. The ends lost 3 bases at V and 8 bases at J; junction bases unmatched: 7. CDR3 sequence: CASSSGQGLDEQFF. The CDR3 bases are TGTGCCAGCAGCTCCGGACAGGGTTTGGATGAGCAGTTCTTC.

The V and J genes are TRBV5-6 and TRBJ1-2; 9 bases align to TRBD1. CDR1 SGHDT and CDR2 YYEEEE come from the germline V gene. Trimming cost V 4 bases and J 4 bases; bases outside gene matches: 5. The CDR3 is 14 amino acids. The CDR3 reads CASSLRDRVYGYTF. CDR3 in DNA: TGTGCCAGCAGCCTCCGGGACAGGGTCTATGGCTACACCTTC.

This rearrangement joins TRBV4-2 to TRBJ2-4, with TRBD1 as a possible D gene (5 bases). Germline-derived CDR1 and CDR2 are LGHNA and YNFKEQ. The CDR3 is 16 amino acids. V was pared by 0 bases and J by 0 bases, with 9 bases between. The CDR3 bases are TGTGCCAGCAGCCAAGATCAAAGGGGAGCCAAAAACATTCAGTACTTC. It codes for CASSQDQRGAKNIQYF.

This sequence joins TRBV30 and TRBJ2-6; 9 bases align to TRBD1. Germline V gives CDR1 GTSNPN, CDR2 SVGIG (reference sequence). There are 16 residues in the CDR3. V was pared by 5 bases and J by 3 bases, with 8 bases of the junction left unmatched. CDR3 region: CAWDQDRGNGANVLTF. CDR3 sequence (DNA): TGTGCCTGGGACCAGGACAGGGGAAATGGGGCCAACGTCCTGACTTTC.